This is a list of T cell receptor beta chains from one sample in a study of response to subunit inactivated influenza vaccine. MiXCR was run by TCRdb on the RT-PCR reads, yielding one entry per CDR3 protein. There are 610,000 or so distinct CDR3 sequences in the sample; around 15% occur only once, and around 10% lies in the top ten. The sequencing used PBMCs from blood, collected roughly 12 days after vaccination. These receptors originate from a man between 45 and 60 years old who received an inactivated influenza vaccine. Both conserved end residues are part of each CDR3. The order of the fields is clone size, V gene, D gene, J gene, CDR3 protein, CDR3 DNA. The D gene is left open where the match is weak. Not every row has a clone size; where given, it reads once, few, many or a size class.

clone_size: many
v_call: TRBV7-2
d_call: -
j_call: TRBJ2-1
cdr3_aa: CASSLMGGSSYNEQFF
cdr3_nt: TGTGCCAGCAGCTTAATGGGCGGTAGCTCCTACAATGAGCAGTTCTTC

clone_size: many
v_call: TRBV12-3/TRBV12-4
d_call: -
j_call: TRBJ2-7
cdr3_aa: CASSRQGTKYEQYF
cdr3_nt: TGTGCCAGCAGTAGACAGGGGACTAAATACGAGCAGTACTTC

clone_size: few
v_call: TRBV7-9
d_call: -
j_call: TRBJ1-1
cdr3_aa: CASSPLQEAFF
cdr3_nt: TGTGCCAGCAGCCCGTTACAGGAAGCTTTCTTT

clone_size: -
v_call: TRBV28
d_call: -
j_call: TRBJ2-6
cdr3_aa: CASSSPGDWANVLTF
cdr3_nt: TGTGCCAGCAGCTCCCCCGGCGACTGGGCCAACGTCCTGACTTTC

clone_size: few
v_call: TRBV10-3
d_call: -
j_call: TRBJ2-7
cdr3_aa: CAISETPSTATLYEQYF
cdr3_nt: TGTGCCATCAGTGAGACTCCTTCGACAGCGACTCTCTACGAGCAGTACTTC

clone_size: -
v_call: TRBV15
d_call: -
j_call: TRBJ2-3
cdr3_aa: CATSRDGGTDTQYF
cdr3_nt: TGTGCCACCAGCAGAGACGGGGGAACAGATACGCAGTATTTT

clone_size: -
v_call: TRBV10-3
d_call: -
j_call: TRBJ2-6
cdr3_aa: CAISGAQLSGANVLTF
cdr3_nt: TGTGCCATCTCGGGCGCCCAACTTTCCGGGGCCAACGTCCTGACTTTC

clone_size: few
v_call: TRBV20-1
d_call: TRBD1
j_call: TRBJ2-7
cdr3_aa: CSAGQGQRYEQYF
cdr3_nt: TGCAGTGCTGGGCAGGGACAGCGATACGAGCAGTACTTC

clone_size: -
v_call: TRBV9
d_call: -
j_call: TRBJ2-1
cdr3_aa: CASSLRTAPTYNEQFF
cdr3_nt: TGTGCCAGCAGCCTACGGACTGCGCCTACCTACAATGAGCAGTTCTTC

clone_size: few
v_call: TRBV5-1
d_call: TRBD1
j_call: TRBJ2-7
cdr3_aa: CASSLLGQGYEQYF
cdr3_nt: TGCGCCAGCAGCTTGCTGGGACAGGGGTACGAGCAGTACTTC

clone_size: -
v_call: TRBV24-1
d_call: TRBD1
j_call: TRBJ1-4
cdr3_aa: CATSDPGTGGGEKLFF
cdr3_nt: TGTGCCACCAGTGATCCAGGGACAGGGGGTGGTGAAAAACTGTTTTTT

clone_size: -
v_call: TRBV11-1
d_call: TRBD2
j_call: TRBJ2-5
cdr3_aa: CASSTRLAEAGPHIWTQYF
cdr3_nt: TGTGCCAGCAGCACCCGACTAGCGGAGGCCGGACCCCATATTTGGACCCAGTACTTC

clone_size: few
v_call: TRBV5-1
d_call: TRBD2
j_call: TRBJ2-7
cdr3_aa: CASSLGIGLAGAYEQYF
cdr3_nt: TGCGCCAGCAGCTTGGGAATCGGACTAGCGGGAGCCTACGAGCAGTACTTC

clone_size: many
v_call: TRBV6-5
d_call: -
j_call: TRBJ2-2
cdr3_aa: CASKFTGELFF
cdr3_nt: TGTGCCAGCAAATTCACCGGGGAGCTGTTTTTT

clone_size: few
v_call: TRBV6-2/TRBV6-3
d_call: TRBD2
j_call: TRBJ2-7
cdr3_aa: CASSKTSGPLSEQYF
cdr3_nt: TGTGCCAGCAGCAAAACTAGCGGACCTCTTTCTGAGCAGTACTTC

clone_size: -
v_call: TRBV2
d_call: -
j_call: TRBJ2-7
cdr3_aa: CASSESQYAYEQYF
cdr3_nt: TGTGCCAGCAGTGAAAGTCAGTACGCCTACGAGCAGTACTTC

clone_size: few
v_call: TRBV7-9
d_call: TRBD1
j_call: TRBJ2-6
cdr3_aa: CASSPTGNSGANVLTF
cdr3_nt: TGTGCCAGCAGCCCGACAGGGAACTCTGGGGCCAACGTCCTGACTTTC

clone_size: -
v_call: TRBV28
d_call: -
j_call: TRBJ1-2
cdr3_aa: CASSLLYLTYGYTF
cdr3_nt: TGTGCCAGCAGCCTCCTGTATCTAACTTATGGCTACACCTTC

clone_size: few
v_call: TRBV7-3
d_call: TRBD2
j_call: TRBJ2-2
cdr3_aa: CASSLTPSGTTGELFF
cdr3_nt: TGTGCCAGCAGCTTAACGCCTAGCGGGACCACCGGGGAGCTGTTTTTT

clone_size: -
v_call: TRBV6-2/TRBV6-3
d_call: -
j_call: TRBJ1-5
cdr3_aa: CASSPHDPSNQPQHF
cdr3_nt: TGTGCCAGCAGCCCACACGATCCTAGCAATCAGCCCCAGCATTTT

clone_size: many
v_call: TRBV5-1
d_call: TRBD2
j_call: TRBJ2-3
cdr3_aa: CASSSSGSGDTQYF
cdr3_nt: TGCGCCAGCAGCTCTAGCGGGTCTGGGGATACGCAGTATTTT

clone_size: -
v_call: TRBV20-1
d_call: -
j_call: TRBJ2-5
cdr3_aa: CSARDSSGVGHF
cdr3_nt: TGCAGTGCTAGAGATTCATCCGGGGTCGGTCACTTC

clone_size: few
v_call: TRBV20-1
d_call: -
j_call: TRBJ2-5
cdr3_aa: CSARFPGIETQYF
cdr3_nt: TGCAGTGCTAGGTTTCCCGGCATTGAGACCCAGTACTTC

clone_size: -
v_call: TRBV11-2
d_call: -
j_call: TRBJ2-7
cdr3_aa: CASSIIGISYEQYF
cdr3_nt: TGTGCCAGCAGTATCATTGGAATTTCCTACGAGCAGTACTTC

clone_size: few
v_call: TRBV7-8
d_call: TRBD1
j_call: TRBJ2-2
cdr3_aa: CASRLDRVRTGELFF
cdr3_nt: TGTGCCAGCAGACTCGACAGGGTTAGAACCGGGGAGCTGTTTTTT

clone_size: -
v_call: TRBV12-3/TRBV12-4
d_call: -
j_call: TRBJ2-7
cdr3_aa: CASSLNWQALVEQYF
cdr3_nt: TGTGCCAGCAGTTTAAACTGGCAGGCCCTCGTCGAGCAGTACTTC

clone_size: -
v_call: TRBV5-1
d_call: TRBD2
j_call: TRBJ2-3
cdr3_aa: CASSLSSSGTSGTDPQYF
cdr3_nt: TGCGCCAGCAGCTTGTCTTCTTCCGGGACTAGCGGCACAGATCCGCAGTATTTT

clone_size: few
v_call: TRBV7-2
d_call: TRBD1
j_call: TRBJ1-2
cdr3_aa: CASSLSPQGVYGYTF
cdr3_nt: TGTGCCAGCAGCTTATCGCCCCAGGGGGTGTATGGCTACACCTTC

clone_size: -
v_call: TRBV15
d_call: TRBD1
j_call: TRBJ2-2
cdr3_aa: CATSRVFLGQGDTGELFF
cdr3_nt: TGTGCCACCAGCAGAGTATTCCTTGGACAGGGGGACACCGGGGAGCTGTTTTTT

clone_size: few
v_call: TRBV20-1
d_call: TRBD1
j_call: TRBJ1-5
cdr3_aa: CSASKGTASNQPQHF
cdr3_nt: TGCAGTGCTAGCAAAGGGACAGCAAGCAATCAGCCCCAGCATTTT

clone_size: few
v_call: TRBV29-1
d_call: -
j_call: TRBJ1-4
cdr3_aa: CSVGGSSGGNEKLFF
cdr3_nt: TGCAGCGTTGGTGGGTCTTCCGGCGGGAATGAAAAACTGTTTTTT

clone_size: -
v_call: TRBV12-3/TRBV12-4
d_call: TRBD2
j_call: TRBJ2-6
cdr3_aa: CASIPGRANSGANVLTF
cdr3_nt: TGTGCCAGCATCCCGGGGAGGGCGAACTCTGGGGCCAACGTCCTGACTTTC

clone_size: -
v_call: TRBV30
d_call: -
j_call: TRBJ2-3
cdr3_aa: CAWSSFLSTDTQYF
cdr3_nt: TGTGCCTGGAGTTCCTTTCTTAGCACAGATACGCAGTATTTT

clone_size: -
v_call: TRBV5-5
d_call: -
j_call: TRBJ2-7
cdr3_aa: CASSFFLRSDRYEQYF
cdr3_nt: TGTGCCAGCAGCTTCTTTCTCCGGAGCGACCGCTACGAGCAGTACTTC

clone_size: -
v_call: TRBV5-1
d_call: -
j_call: TRBJ1-4
cdr3_aa: CASTTRVGEKLFF
cdr3_nt: TGCGCCAGCACTACCAGGGTGGGTGAAAAACTGTTTTTT

clone_size: -
v_call: TRBV5-1
d_call: TRBD1
j_call: TRBJ1-5
cdr3_aa: CASSLKTGGNQPQHF
cdr3_nt: TGCGCCAGCAGCTTGAAAACAGGGGGAAATCAGCCCCAGCATTTT

clone_size: few
v_call: TRBV2
d_call: -
j_call: TRBJ2-1
cdr3_aa: CASSDKGPYNEQFF
cdr3_nt: TGTGCCAGCAGTGATAAGGGGCCCTACAATGAGCAGTTCTTC

clone_size: few
v_call: TRBV28
d_call: -
j_call: TRBJ2-7
cdr3_aa: CASSPLWWEQYF
cdr3_nt: TGTGCCAGCAGTCCCCTTTGGTGGGAGCAGTACTTC

clone_size: many
v_call: TRBV5-1
d_call: -
j_call: TRBJ2-1
cdr3_aa: CASSLGPWTDPSYNEQFF
cdr3_nt: TGCGCCAGCAGCTTGGGTCCCTGGACTGACCCCTCCTACAATGAGCAGTTCTTC

clone_size: -
v_call: TRBV20-1
d_call: -
j_call: TRBJ2-7
cdr3_aa: CSARPWDGSYEQYF
cdr3_nt: TGCAGTGCTAGACCCTGGGACGGCTCCTACGAGCAGTACTTC

clone_size: -
v_call: TRBV27
d_call: -
j_call: TRBJ2-1
cdr3_aa: CASSFYPDPFNEQFF
cdr3_nt: TGTGCCAGCAGTTTCTACCCCGATCCGTTCAATGAGCAGTTCTTC

clone_size: few
v_call: TRBV27
d_call: -
j_call: TRBJ2-5
cdr3_aa: CASSPGTTGVGETQYF
cdr3_nt: TGTGCCAGCAGTCCGGGGACTACAGGGGTGGGGGAGACCCAGTACTTC

clone_size: many
v_call: TRBV10-1
d_call: -
j_call: TRBJ2-3
cdr3_aa: CASSKGRSTDTQYF
cdr3_nt: TGCGCCAGCAGTAAAGGGCGAAGCACAGATACGCAGTATTTT

clone_size: -
v_call: TRBV6-2/TRBV6-3
d_call: -
j_call: TRBJ2-6
cdr3_aa: CASSYPVTGANVLTF
cdr3_nt: TGTGCCAGCAGTTACCCCGTGACTGGGGCCAACGTCCTGACTTTC

clone_size: -
v_call: TRBV5-1
d_call: -
j_call: TRBJ2-1
cdr3_aa: CASSLFFGGRYNEQFF
cdr3_nt: TGCGCCAGCAGCTTGTTCTTCGGGGGGCGGTACAATGAGCAGTTCTTC

clone_size: many
v_call: TRBV6-1
d_call: -
j_call: TRBJ1-1
cdr3_aa: CASTTATFTEAFF
cdr3_nt: TGTGCCAGCACCACCGCAACGTTTACTGAAGCTTTCTTT

clone_size: -
v_call: TRBV5-1
d_call: -
j_call: TRBJ2-7
cdr3_aa: CASSLATDRSYEQYF
cdr3_nt: TGCGCCAGCAGCTTGGCCACGGACAGATCCTACGAGCAGTACTTC

clone_size: -
v_call: TRBV28
d_call: -
j_call: TRBJ1-5
cdr3_aa: CASSFLQNQPQHF
cdr3_nt: TGTGCCAGCAGCTTCTTACAGAATCAGCCCCAGCATTTT

clone_size: many
v_call: TRBV14
d_call: -
j_call: TRBJ2-7
cdr3_aa: CASSHTWDGTYEQYF
cdr3_nt: TGTGCCAGCAGCCATACTTGGGACGGCACCTACGAGCAGTACTTC

clone_size: few
v_call: TRBV4-1
d_call: -
j_call: TRBJ2-5
cdr3_aa: CASSQDSGISYQETQYF
cdr3_nt: TGCGCCAGCAGCCAAGATTCGGGAATTTCGTACCAAGAGACCCAGTACTTC

clone_size: -
v_call: TRBV4-1
d_call: -
j_call: TRBJ2-3
cdr3_aa: CASSQGQLKDTQCF
cdr3_nt: TGCGCCAGCAGCCAAGGACAGTTGAAAGATACGCAGTGTTTT

clone_size: -
v_call: TRBV7-2
d_call: -
j_call: TRBJ2-1
cdr3_aa: CASSLDLGYNEQFF
cdr3_nt: TGTGCCAGCAGCTTAGATCTGGGCTACAATGAGCAGTTCTTC